Listed below are T cell receptor beta chains from one sample, sequenced in a study of graft-versus-host responses after intestinal transplantation. Assay: immunoSEQ multiplex PCR; the TCRdb copy retains only in-frame clones and omits some. The sample lists 17,000 or so clones, around two fifths occurring once. Source: alloreactive CD8+ T cells from a mixed lymphocyte reaction culture, taken before intestinal transplant. These receptors were taken from a human patient who received an intestinal transplant. CDR3s leave out the opening cysteine and the closing phenylalanine or tryptophan. The D gene is left open where the match is weak.

j_call v_call d_call cdr3_aa
TRBJ2-7 TRBV5-1 - ASSLTVTYSYEQY
TRBJ2-7 TRBV28 - ASSLVTYRVEQY
TRBJ2-3 TRBV7-2 - ASSAPGRLSTDTQY
TRBJ2-1 TRBV19 - ASSMRAGNEQF
TRBJ2-1 TRBV4-1 - ASSHFGARDNEQF
TRBJ2-1 TRBV27 TRBD2 ASSLVLREGLRF
TRBJ1-2 TRBV7-8 - ASSLKRGVT
TRBJ2-1 TRBV4-1 - ASSHLLGDEQF
TRBJ2-7 TRBV30 - AWNLGGVAYEQY
TRBJ1-3 TRBV4-1 - ASSQEAYSGNTIY
TRBJ2-2 TRBV7-2 TRBD2 ASQGDYQNTGELF
TRBJ2-1 TRBV6-5 - ASSYSDTGNEQF
TRBJ2-3 TRBV5-1 - ASSLVPSWPPVWTDTQY
TRBJ1-5 TRBV30 - AWSVQGHQPQH
TRBJ2-5 TRBV11-2 - ASSLDQGFGETQY
TRBJ1-4 TRBV7-9 - ASSLVAGRKEKLF
TRBJ2-2 TRBV21-1 - ASSKRSASGKNTGELF
TRBJ2-5 TRBV28 TRBD2 ASSFWGEGETQY
TRBJ2-2 TRBV27 - ASSSDWRNTGELF
TRBJ2-3 TRBV21-1 - ASSPGGHTDTQY
TRBJ2-7 TRBV19 TRBD1 ASSIGTGEYEQY
TRBJ1-1 TRBV28 - ASSFYRYVRHREAF
TRBJ2-7 TRBV5-6 - ASSSPLFYEQY
TRBJ2-7 TRBV27 TRBD1 ASSLALGQGREQY
TRBJ2-7 TRBV11-2 - ASRLYYEQY
TRBJ2-3 TRBV9 TRBD1 ASSAQDRGWTDTQY
TRBJ1-4 TRBV2 - ASRVGGALIGVVFEKLF
TRBJ1-1 TRBV27 - ASSLYRTPSTKEAF
TRBJ1-2 TRBV4-1 TRBD1 ASSQDPGQIYT
TRBJ2-5 TRBV9 TRBD1 ASSVETQGVQETQY
TRBJ1-2 TRBV27 TRBD1 ASSGQAQGTYGYT
TRBJ2-1 TRBV6-6 TRBD2 ASSLRLSGRDEQF
TRBJ2-7 TRBV4-3 - ASSQRQEGGWEQY
TRBJ2-7 TRBV7-2 - ASSLHLEMSYEQY
TRBJ2-1 TRBV10-2 TRBD2 ASSPTSGSYNEQF
TRBJ1-1 TRBV6-5 - ASWRQPSNTEAF
TRBJ2-5 TRBV2 - ASRGTRPGSGWKTQY
TRBJ2-7 TRBV27 - ASSLTGSYEQY
TRBJ2-1 TRBV14 - ASSQVRGPGPYNEQF
TRBJ2-7 TRBV4-1 - ASSQVVLHGVQY
TRBJ2-7 TRBV7-8 TRBD1 ASSPRTGGYEQY
TRBJ1-2 TRBV5-4 - ASSLGGSRAGYT
TRBJ2-5 TRBV10-3 - ATKFQETQY
TRBJ2-7 TRBV20-1 - SARDSYEQY
TRBJ2-7 TRBV11-2 TRBD2 ASSLSSGRRYEQY
TRBJ2-5 TRBV11-2 TRBD2 ASSLGTSAQETQY
TRBJ2-1 TRBV5-1 - ASSLVGGLYNEQF
TRBJ2-2 TRBV7-9 TRBD2 ASSPLLAGVNTGELF
TRBJ2-7 TRBV5-6 - ASSLGTYEQY
TRBJ1-5 TRBV6-4 TRBD1 ASSIIRQGAFQPQH